These 19 T cell receptor beta chains came from one sample sequenced in a study of blood T cell repertoires in COVID-19 (dated by TCRdb to about 2020). The library was obtained by the immunoSEQ multiplex PCR assay. The immuneACCESS repertoire file appears here via TCRdb, limited to in-frame rearrangements. These files lack a portion of the clones; in checked studies, under half of the deficit traces to unresolved V genes, and the cause of the others is not known. The sample profile shows approximately 200,000 clones; about 80% of them were found once. The top ten hold about 6.9% of the sample. Source material: peripheral blood. The receptors were gathered from a human donor with acute or convalescent COVID-19. The donor label of this sample is uncertain.

The chain is built from TRBV19 and TRBJ1-1; D perhaps matches TRBD1 (5 bases). The CDR3 length is 14 residues. The germline V gene has CDR1 LNHDA and CDR2 SQIVND (reference sequence). Trimming removed 5 bases at V and 6 bases at J, with 16 bases between. CDR3 residues: CASSVGSEGPEAFF. The CDR3 DNA sequence: TGTGCCAGTAGTGTGGGCTCGGAGGGGCCTGAAGCTTTCTTT. Full variable domain (remainder filled in from reference TRBV19 and TRBJ1-1): DGGITQSPKYLFRKEGQNVTLSCEQNLNHDAMYWYRQDPGQGLRLIYYSQIVNDFQKGDIAEGYSVSREKKESFPLTVTSAQKNPTAFYLCASSVGSEGPEAFFGQGTRLTVV.

V gene TRBV28 combines with J gene TRBJ2-7; D is undetermined. The ends were cut back, 6 bases at V and 2 bases at J, with 8 bases in the middle. There are 12 residues in the CDR3. Looked up from germline, CDR1 is MDHEN and CDR2 is SYDVKM. The CDR3 region has the DNA TGTGCCAGCAGGGCGGTTGCCTACGAGCAGTACTTC. Translated, it gives CASRAVAYEQYF.

V gene TRBV29-1 combines with J gene TRBJ1-2; TRBD1 matches at 8 bases. From germline, CDR1 is SQVTM and CDR2 ANQGSEA. The CDR3 extends over 14 amino acids. Losses at the gene ends were 7 bases for V and 0 bases for J; bases not matched to a gene: 7. CDR3 in amino acids: CSATSDRANYGYTF. CDR3 in DNA: TGCAGCGCAACCTCGGACAGGGCTAACTATGGCTACACCTTC.

This chain links TRBV30 with TRBJ2-6; 11 nucleotides agree with TRBD1. The CDR3 spans 17 residues. V lost 5 bases, J lost 2 bases, and 8 bases stayed unmatched. Germline V gives CDR1 GTSNPN, CDR2 SVGIG (reference sequence). The CDR3 DNA is TGTGCCTGGGTTACCGGGACAGGGGGGGCTGGGGCCAACGTCCTGACTTTC. Amino acid sequence: CAWVTGTGGAGANVLTF. The full variable domain, completed using reference TRBV30 and TRBJ2-6, is SQTIHQWPATLVQPVGSPLSLECTVEGTSNPNLYWYRQAAGRGLQLLFYSVGIGQISSEVPQNLSASRPQDRQFILSSKKLLLSDSGFYLCAWVTGTGGAGANVLTFGAGSRLTVL.

This chain joins TRBV9 and TRBJ2-7, with D possibly TRBD1 on 5 matching bases. The CDR3 length is 14 residues. V lost 0 bases and J lost 5, with 12 bases in between. Germline V CDR1 and CDR2: SGDLS, YYNGEE. CDR3 sequence reads: CASSVGVRADEQYF. The CDR3 bases are TGTGCCAGCAGCGTAGGGGTCAGGGCTGACGAGCAGTACTTC.

DNA for the CDR3: TGCGCCAGCAGCCTAGGACAGGGAAACGAGCAGTACTTC. It specifies CASSLGQGNEQYF. The J gene is TRBJ2-7, the V gene TRBV5-1; the match to TRBD1 covers 8 bases. The CDR3 runs to 13 residues. Trimming at V came to 4 bases and at J to 5 bases, leaving 5 bases not matched to a gene. Germline V gene sequence: CDR1 SGHRS, CDR2 YFSETQ.

This clone was seen a handful of times. The CDR3 loop reads CASSLYQGSSIEAFF. CDR3 coding DNA: TGTGCCAGCAGTTTATACCAGGGCTCGTCCATTGAAGCTTTCTTT. J is TRBJ1-1 and V is TRBV27, with D tentatively TRBD1 (5 bases). The germline CDR1 and CDR2 sequences are MNHEY and SMNVEV (reference sequence). Trimming took off 1 base at V and 7 bases at J, with 16 bases between the two ends. The CDR3 spans 15 residues.

The chain employs TRBV5-1 and TRBJ2-3; 9 bases fit TRBD2. CDR1 and CDR2 (germline): SGHRS, YFSETQ. V gave up 4 bases and J gave up 3 bases; unmatched junction bases: 9. CDR3 length: 16 residues. The CDR3 DNA follows: TGCGCCAGCAGCCGGGGCCCTAGCGGGACAACAGATACGCAGTATTTT. Residues: CASSRGPSGTTDTQYF. Together with reference TRBV5-1 and TRBJ2-3, the CDR3 gives the full variable domain: KAGVTQTPRYLIKTRGQQVTLSCSPISGHRSVSWYQQTPGQGLQFLFEYFSETQRNKGNFPGRFSGRQFSNSRSEMNVSTLELGDSALYLCASSRGPSGTTDTQYFGPGTRLTVL.

The CDR3 nucleotides read TGTGCCAGCAGTTTTGGGACAGCGGAAAGCTATGGCTACACCTTC. Translated, it gives CASSFGTAESYGYTF. The chain uses TRBV27 and TRBJ1-2, with TRBD1 matching 7 bases. Looked up from germline, CDR1 is MNHEY and CDR2 is SMNVEV (reference sequence). Trimming took 3 bases from V and 4 from J; bases not matched to a gene: 8. The CDR3 totals 15 residues.

The chain joins TRBV18 to TRBJ1-1, with D possibly being TRBD1 (5 bases). CDR1 KGHSH and CDR2 LQKENI come from the germline V gene. The CDR3 is 15 residues long. The ends were cut back, 4 bases at V and 0 bases at J, with 12 bases in the middle. CDR3 nucleotide sequence: TGTGCCAGCTCACGTATGGGGGGTATGAACACTGAAGCTTTCTTT. Protein product: CASSRMGGMNTEAFF.

This rearrangement joins TRBV18 to TRBJ2-6; 8 bases are a match to TRBD1. The V and J ends lost 3 bases and 0 bases, in that order; junction bases with no gene match: 4. This CDR3 comprises 17 residues. CDR1 is KGHSH and CDR2 is LQKENI in the germline V gene. The CDR3 DNA sequence: TGTGCCAGCTCACCCGGGACAGGACGCTCTGGGGCCAACGTCCTGACTTTC. Translation gives CASSPGTGRSGANVLTF.

The chain recombines TRBV3-1 (or the pseudogene TRBV3-2) with TRBJ2-1, with a tentative D call TRBD2 (7 bases). Germline CDR1 LGHDT, CDR2 YNNKEL (reference sequence). The CDR3 totals 16 residues. Deletions cut 0 bases from V and 4 bases from J, with 13 bases between. CDR3 sequence reads: CASSQDKSGTYNEQFF. The CDR3 DNA is TGTGCCAGCAGCCAAGATAAAAGCGGGACATACAATGAGCAGTTCTTC.

V is TRBV19 and J is TRBJ2-1, with 7 bases fitting TRBD2. Trimming cost V 6 bases and J 6 bases; bases outside gene matches: 14. CDR1 is LNHDA and CDR2 is SQIVND in the germline V gene (reference sequence). This CDR3 spans 16 amino acids. The CDR3 coding sequence is TGTGCCAGTAGCCGCCTGCTGGGGGGGATCCGCAATGAGCAGTTCTTC. This gives the protein CASSRLLGGIRNEQFF.

The V and J genes are TRBV2 and TRBJ2-7, with TRBD1 as a possible D gene (5 bases). With 7 bases removed from V and 4 bases from J, the gap between germline ends came to 11 bases. In germline, CDR1 is SNHLY, CDR2 FYNNEI. The CDR3 has 12 amino acids. This CDR3 is CASNQGGYEQYF. The CDR3 DNA is TGTGCCAGCAACCAGGGCGGATACGAGCAGTACTTC.

The V call is TRBV4-3, the J call TRBJ2-1; 9 bases map to TRBD1. Germline values: CDR1 LGHNA, CDR2 YSLEER. J was trimmed by 3 bases and V by 1 base; bases with no gene match: 4. This CDR3 comprises 16 residues. The CDR3 DNA sequence: TGCGCCAGCAGCCAAGTAGGGACAGGGCGCTACAATGAGCAGTTCTTC. It yields the protein CASSQVGTGRYNEQFF.

CDR3 in amino acids: CASSSSGVVGQPQHF. The CDR3 nucleotides are TGTGCCAGCAGCTCCTCAGGGGTTGTGGGTCAGCCCCAGCATTTT. The chain uses TRBV9 and TRBJ1-5; tentative D call: TRBD1 (6 bases). The V gene lost 4 bases and the J gene lost 6 bases, with 17 bases spanning the gap. The CDR3 totals 15 residues. Germline assignment: CDR1 SGDLS and CDR2 YYNGEE.

The chain has TRBV15 and TRBJ2-2; D is perhaps TRBD1 (5 bases). Germline V lookup: CDR1 LNHNV, CDR2 YYDKDF (reference sequence). Trimming removed 9 bases at V and 4 bases at J, with 15 bases between. The CDR3 is 14 residues long. The CDR3 is CATSGRAVTGELFF. Written as DNA, the CDR3 is TGTGCCACTTCGGGCAGGGCCGTCACCGGGGAGCTGTTTTTT.

V and J are TRBV6-2 or TRBV6-3 and TRBJ1-5, with a tentative D call TRBD1 (5 bases). V lost 0 bases and J lost 2, with 11 bases in between. CDR1 is MNHEY and CDR2 is SVGEGT in the germline V gene. The CDR3 is 16 amino acids. This CDR3 reads CASSYSSRAGNQPQHF. The CDR3 coding sequence is TGTGCCAGCAGTTACTCGTCCAGGGCGGGCAATCAGCCCCAGCATTTT.

The chain uses TRBV30 and TRBJ2-7, with D perhaps matching TRBD1 (8 bases). Germline V gene sequence: CDR1 GTSNPN, CDR2 SVGIG (reference sequence). This CDR3 has 14 residues. V was cut by 4 bases and J by 6 bases, with 19 bases left in between. The CDR3 coding sequence is TGTGCCTGGAACCCAGGGGGCGGGAGAGGCGAGCAGTACTTC. This encodes CAWNPGGGRGEQYF.